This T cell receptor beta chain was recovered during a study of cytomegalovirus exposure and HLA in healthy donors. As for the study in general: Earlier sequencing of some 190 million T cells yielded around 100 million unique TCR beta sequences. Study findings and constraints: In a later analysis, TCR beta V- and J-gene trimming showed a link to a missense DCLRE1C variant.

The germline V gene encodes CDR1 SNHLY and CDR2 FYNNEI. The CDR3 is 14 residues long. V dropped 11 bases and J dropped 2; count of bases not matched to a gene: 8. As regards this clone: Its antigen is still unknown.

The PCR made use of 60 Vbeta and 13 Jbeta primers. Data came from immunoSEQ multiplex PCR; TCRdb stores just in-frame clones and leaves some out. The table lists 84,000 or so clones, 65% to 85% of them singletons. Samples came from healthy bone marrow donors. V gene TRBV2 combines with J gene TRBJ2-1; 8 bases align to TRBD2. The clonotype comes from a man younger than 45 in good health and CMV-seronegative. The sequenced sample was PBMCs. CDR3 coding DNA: TGTGCCTCCCAACCCGGGGGGGCCTACAATGAGCAGTTCTTC. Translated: CASQPGGAYNEQFF.